This T cell receptor beta chain was captured in a study of response to subunit inactivated influenza vaccine. TCRdb analysed the RT-PCR reads with MiXCR anew, one entry per CDR3 protein. The data contain roughly 620,000 distinct CDR3 sequences, about 11% of them singletons. This CDR3 is built from 15 residues. Germline loops: CDR1 SGDLS, CDR2 YYNGEE. The germline V and J ends were trimmed by 0 bases and 0 bases, with 7 bases remaining between them. These data were also filed under a second study, of T cells expressing NK-cell markers. This second study says: 5'RACE template switching built TCR beta cDNA with unique molecular identifiers. Sorted CD3+CD56-NKG2C+, CD3+CD56+NKG2C- and CD3+CD56+NKG2C+ T cells were the source of the TCR beta repertoires.

This receptor was obtained from a man between 50 and 59 years old who received an inactivated influenza vaccine. V is TRBV9 and J is TRBJ2-1, with D uncertain. The sample was PBMCs from blood, taken on the day of vaccination. For the CDR3, the DNA is TGTGCCAGCAGCGTAGTGGACCCCTCCTACAATGAGCAGTTCTTC. Its protein is CASSVVDPSYNEQFF.